Included here is one TCR beta chain sequence, with context. The sample comes from a study of blood T cell repertoires in COVID-19. Study overall: Whether acute or convalescent, the COVID-19 samples came from the United States, Italy and Spain. From T cells, B-cell-depleted T cells, or PBMCs came the material, which was cDNA or gDNA.

Using immunoSEQ multiplex PCR, the repertoire was profiled, and TCRdb retains in-frame clones only, with some absent. The profile shows over 250,000 clones, around 90% of them singletons. The CDR3 is made up of 14 amino acids. Per the germline V gene, CDR1 is ENHRY and CDR2 is SYGVKD. Trimming took 0 bases from V and 2 from J, leaving 6 bases between them. The sequencing sample was made of peripheral blood. V is TRBV10-3 and J is TRBJ2-3; D remains unclear. The clonotype was recovered from a person under 30 with COVID-19, enrolled during active disease. The CDR3, as DNA: TGTGCCATCAGTGAGTCGACACACACAGATACGCAGTATTTT. Translation gives CAISESTHTDTQYF.